The 12 T cell receptor beta chains below come from one sample, sequenced in a study of shared clonotypes between healthy human individuals. Method: immunoSEQ multiplex PCR; TCRdb's copy keeps in-frame clones and lacks some. The sample has about 530,000 clones, almost 97% seen once. Sequenced material: naive CD4+ T cells sorted from blood. As for subset: CD45RA+ positively selected. These receptors all stem from a woman aged 25 to 39 in good health.

This rearrangement joins TRBV11-2 to TRBJ1-1; no definite D call. The CDR3 contains 13 residues. With 5 bases removed from V and 12 bases from J, the gap between germline ends came to 19 bases. CDR1 SGHAT and CDR2 FQNNGV come from the germline V gene. Written as DNA, the CDR3 is TGTGCCAGCAGCCTTGAGACACATACGGCGTCTTTCTTT. This gives the protein CASSLETHTASFF.

This clone was found once. The chain combines TRBV28 with TRBJ2-2, with D hard to call. The germline CDR1 and CDR2 sequences are MDHEN and SYDVKM. The CDR3 has 13 residues. The V end lost 6 bases, the J end lost 2 bases, and 7 bases lay between the germline ends. The CDR3 protein is CASRDPNTGELFF. DNA of the CDR3: TGTGCCAGCAGAGACCCTAACACCGGGGAGCTGTTTTTT.

The V gene is TRBV19, the J gene TRBJ2-1, with D possibly TRBD1 on 6 matching bases. The germline V gene encodes CDR1 LNHDA and CDR2 SQIVND (reference sequence). The CDR3 spans 16 residues. The ends were cut back, 5 bases at V and 0 bases at J, with 14 bases in the middle. The CDR3 coding sequence is TGTGCCAGTAGTGCCTTGGGGGCCCCCTCCTACAATGAGCAGTTCTTC. Residues: CASSALGAPSYNEQFF.

This clone came up once. In DNA, the CDR3 is TGTGCCAGCAGTTTATACGCCTCCTACAATGAGCAGTTCTTC. Its protein is CASSLYASYNEQFF. This chain connects TRBV27 to TRBJ2-1; D not certain. This CDR3 comprises 14 residues. Germline CDR1 and CDR2: MNHEY and SMNVEV (reference sequence). V was clipped by 1 base and J by 0 bases, with 4 bases between them.

The CDR3 sequence is CASSGRDGSGNTIYF. In DNA, the CDR3 is TGTGCCAGCAGCGGCAGGGACGGCTCTGGAAACACCATATATTTT. This chain links TRBV9 with TRBJ1-3; a weak D match, TRBD1 (5 bases). Germline V gene sequence: CDR1 SGDLS, CDR2 YYNGEE. V was clipped by 3 bases and J by 0 bases, with 10 bases between them. The CDR3 runs 15 residues.

The chain joins TRBV10-3 to TRBJ2-7; a possible D gene is TRBD2 (5 bases). CDR1 and CDR2 from the germline V gene are ENHRY and SYGVKD. Trimming stripped 2 bases from V and 3 bases from J, with 14 bases between. CDR3 length equals 15 residues. The CDR3 loop is CAISEVERSLYEQYF. The CDR3 nucleotides read TGTGCCATCAGTGAGGTGGAGCGGAGCCTCTACGAGCAGTACTTC.

The chain recombines TRBV6-1 with TRBJ2-1, with D perhaps TRBD1 (6 bases). The V gene lost 7 bases and the J gene lost 4 bases, with 11 bases spanning the gap. The germline CDR1 and CDR2 sequences are MNHNS and SASEGT. The CDR3 totals 13 residues. For the CDR3, the DNA is TGTGCCAGCATCGACAGGCCGTACAATGAGCAGTTCTTC. Translating gives CASIDRPYNEQFF.

The chain carries TRBV2 and TRBJ2-3; D is ambiguous. This CDR3 contains 13 residues. Germline values: CDR1 SNHLY, CDR2 FYNNEI. V was shortened by 3 bases and J by 3 bases, with 7 bases between the two germline ends. CDR3 region: CASSDSGTDTQYF. The CDR3 bases are TGTGCCAGCAGTGACAGTGGGACAGATACGCAGTATTTT. The full variable domain, completed using reference TRBV2 and TRBJ2-3, is EPEVTQTPSHQVTQMGQEVILRCVPISNHLYFYWYRQILGQKVEFLVSFYNNEISEKSEIFDDQFSVERPDGSNFTLKIRSTKLEDSAMYFCASSDSGTDTQYFGPGTRLTVL.

The J gene is TRBJ2-7, the V gene TRBV28, with 8 bases matching TRBD1. V lost 7 bases and J lost 5; bases outside the gene matches: 13. Germline V gene lookup returns CDR1 MDHEN and CDR2 SYDVKM. CDR3 length: 15 residues. The CDR3 DNA reads as TGTGCCAGCAACCTCGGACAGGGAAATTTCGACGAGCAGTACTTC. Translating it yields CASNLGQGNFDEQYF.

The chain uses TRBV7-2 and TRBJ2-5, with D possibly TRBD2 on 5 matching bases. The germline V gene encodes CDR1 SGHTA and CDR2 FQGNSA. The V end lost 0 bases, the J end lost 2 bases, and 7 bases lay between the germline ends. The CDR3 covers 14 residues. CDR3 amino acids: CASSLAGAQETQYF. CDR3 DNA sequence: TGTGCCAGCAGCTTAGCGGGAGCACAAGAGACCCAGTACTTC. Looking up the rest from reference TRBV7-2 and TRBJ2-5 gives the full variable domain: GAGVSQSPSNKVTEKGKDVELRCDPISGHTALYWYRQSLGQGLEFLIYFQGNSAPDKSGLPSDRFSAERTGGSVSTLTIQRTQQEDSAVYLCASSLAGAQETQYFGPGTRLLVL.

This clone was detected only once. This rearrangement joins TRBV6-5 to TRBJ2-1, with no clear D. V lost 0 bases to trimming and J lost 0 bases, with 9 bases between them. The CDR3 runs 16 residues. CDR1 and CDR2 (germline): MNHEY, SVGAGI. The CDR3 nucleotides are TGTGCCAGCAGTTACTCGTATAGGGTCTCCTACAATGAGCAGTTCTTC. Amino acid sequence: CASSYSYRVSYNEQFF.

This chain uses TRBV7-2 with TRBJ1-1; D is undetermined. CDR1 is SGHTA, CDR2 FQGNSA, per germline. V was clipped by 1 base and J by 6 bases, with 9 bases between them. The CDR3 spans 13 residues. The chain's CDR3 is CASSLDEGAEAFF. Written as DNA, the CDR3 is TGTGCCAGCAGCTTAGACGAGGGCGCTGAAGCTTTCTTT.